The sequence of this T cell receptor (beta chain) was determined in a study of T-cell reconstitution after alpha-beta-depleted transplantation in children. The TCRbeta library was prepared with unique molecular identifiers. TCRdb re-called the PCR reads through MiXCR, storing one row per CDR3 protein. The data show about 500,000 distinct CDR3 sequences, approximately 30% seen once. Germline V gene sequence: CDR1 MNHNS, CDR2 SASEGT. Trimming took 0 bases from V and 6 from J, leaving 24 bases between them. The CDR3 has 18 residues. V usage is TRBV6-1 and J usage is TRBJ2-7; D not certain. This receptor was taken from a human donor who donated a stem cell graft to a child with aplastic anemia. Sequencing was performed on PBMCs from the stem cell graft donor, taken from the stem cell graft. The CDR3 reads CASSEAAFAGPRLGEQYV. The CDR3 bases are TGTGCCAGCAGTGAAGCAGCCTTCGCAGGCCCCCGATTAGGCGAGCAGTACGTC.